This entry features one TCR beta chain sequence. What it binds is unknown. The data were taken from a study of T cells in localized non-small cell lung cancer. Using immunoSEQ multiplex PCR, the repertoire was profiled, and TCRdb retains in-frame clones only, with some absent. This repertoire shows about 28,000 clones, 80% to 85% found once; its top ten account for approximately 5.4%. Study outcomes and limitations: Higher blood T cell density tracked longer overall survival.

V shed 3 bases and J 12 bases; nucleotides not matched to a gene: 10. The CDR3 length is 15 residues. In germline, CDR1 is ENHRY, CDR2 SYGVKD. J is TRBJ2-6 and V is TRBV10-3; 8 nucleotides match TRBD1. The sequence came from a man between 40 and 69 years old with stage III lung adenocarcinoma. The specimen comprised peripheral blood mononuclear cells, sampled before any cancer treatment. The CDR3 sequence: CAISDPSGQEGVLTF. The CDR3 nucleotides read TGTGCCATCAGTGACCCGTCGGGACAGGAGGGCGTCCTGACTTTC.